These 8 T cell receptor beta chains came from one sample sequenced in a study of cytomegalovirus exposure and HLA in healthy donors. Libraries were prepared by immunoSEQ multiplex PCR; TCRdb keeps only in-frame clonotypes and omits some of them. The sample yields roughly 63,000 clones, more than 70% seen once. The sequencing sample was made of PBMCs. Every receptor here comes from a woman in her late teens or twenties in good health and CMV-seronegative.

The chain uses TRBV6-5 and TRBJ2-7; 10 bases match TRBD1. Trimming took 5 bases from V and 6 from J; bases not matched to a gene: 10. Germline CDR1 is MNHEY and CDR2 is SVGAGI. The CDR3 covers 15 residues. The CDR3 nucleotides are TGTGCCAGCAGTCCGGACAGGGGGGTTCGTGGCGAGCAGTACTTC. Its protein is CASSPDRGVRGEQYF.

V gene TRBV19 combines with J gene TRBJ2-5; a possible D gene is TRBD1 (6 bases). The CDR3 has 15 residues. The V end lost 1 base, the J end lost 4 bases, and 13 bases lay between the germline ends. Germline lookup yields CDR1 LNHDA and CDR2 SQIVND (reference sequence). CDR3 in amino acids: CASSIGGRGRETQYF. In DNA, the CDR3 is TGTGCCAGTAGTATAGGTGGCAGGGGACGAGAGACCCAGTACTTC.

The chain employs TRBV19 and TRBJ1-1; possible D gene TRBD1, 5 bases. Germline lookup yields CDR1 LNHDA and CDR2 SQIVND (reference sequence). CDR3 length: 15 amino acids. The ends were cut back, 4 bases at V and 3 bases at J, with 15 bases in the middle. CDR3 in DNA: TGTGCCAGTAGTACACAAGACAGCATGCACACTGAAGCTTTCTTT. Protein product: CASSTQDSMHTEAFF.

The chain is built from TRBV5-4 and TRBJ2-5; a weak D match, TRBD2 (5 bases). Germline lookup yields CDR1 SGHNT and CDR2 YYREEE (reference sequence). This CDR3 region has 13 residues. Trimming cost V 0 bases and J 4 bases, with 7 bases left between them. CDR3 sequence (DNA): TGTGCCAGCAGCTTGGGGACTGCAGAGACCCAGTACTTC. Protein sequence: CASSLGTAETQYF.

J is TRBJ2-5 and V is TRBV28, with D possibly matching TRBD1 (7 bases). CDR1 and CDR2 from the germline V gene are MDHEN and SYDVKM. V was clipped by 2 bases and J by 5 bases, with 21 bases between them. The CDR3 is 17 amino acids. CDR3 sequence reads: CASSLDRVELRGETQYF. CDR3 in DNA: TGTGCCAGCAGTTTAGACAGGGTCGAGTTACGGGGGGAGACCCAGTACTTC. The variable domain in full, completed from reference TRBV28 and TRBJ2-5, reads DVKVTQSSRYLVKRTGEKVFLECVQDMDHENMFWYRQDPGLGLRLIYFSYDVKMKEKGDIPEGYSVSREKKERFSLILESASTNQTSMYLCASSLDRVELRGETQYFGPGTRLLVL.

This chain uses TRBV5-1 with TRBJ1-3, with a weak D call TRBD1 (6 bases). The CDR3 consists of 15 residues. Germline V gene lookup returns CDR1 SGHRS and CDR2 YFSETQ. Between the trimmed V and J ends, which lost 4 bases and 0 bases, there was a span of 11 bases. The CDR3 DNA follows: TGCGCCAGCAGCAGCCTACAGGGCTCTGGAAACACCATATATTTT. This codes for CASSSLQGSGNTIYF.

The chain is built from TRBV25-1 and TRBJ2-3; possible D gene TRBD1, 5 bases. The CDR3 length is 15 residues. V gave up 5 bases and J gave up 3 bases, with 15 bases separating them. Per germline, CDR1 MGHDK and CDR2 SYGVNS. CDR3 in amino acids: CASSQRARETDTQYF. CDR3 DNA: TGTGCCAGCAGTCAAAGAGCCAGGGAAACAGATACGCAGTATTTT.

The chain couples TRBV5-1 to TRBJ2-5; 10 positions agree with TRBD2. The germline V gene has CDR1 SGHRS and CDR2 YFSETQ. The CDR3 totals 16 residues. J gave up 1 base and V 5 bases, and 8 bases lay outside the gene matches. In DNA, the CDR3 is TGCGCCAGCAGAGACGGACTAGCGGAGGGCCAAGAGACCCAGTACTTC. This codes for CASRDGLAEGQETQYF.